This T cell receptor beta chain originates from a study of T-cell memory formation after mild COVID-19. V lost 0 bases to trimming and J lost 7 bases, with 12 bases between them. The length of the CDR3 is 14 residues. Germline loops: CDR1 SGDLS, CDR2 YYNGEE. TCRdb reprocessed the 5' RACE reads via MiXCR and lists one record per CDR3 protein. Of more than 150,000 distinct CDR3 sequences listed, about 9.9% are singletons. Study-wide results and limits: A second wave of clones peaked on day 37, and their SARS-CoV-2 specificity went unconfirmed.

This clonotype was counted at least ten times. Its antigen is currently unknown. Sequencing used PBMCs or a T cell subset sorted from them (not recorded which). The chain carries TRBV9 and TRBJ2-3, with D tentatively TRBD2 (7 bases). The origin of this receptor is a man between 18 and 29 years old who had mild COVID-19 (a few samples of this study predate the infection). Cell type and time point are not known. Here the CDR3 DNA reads TGTGCCAGCAGCGTAGAGGGGGGGGCCAATACGCAGTATTTT. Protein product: CASSVEGGANTQYF. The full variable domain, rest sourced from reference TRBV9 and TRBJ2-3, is DSGVTQTPKHLITATGQRVTLRCSPRSGDLSVYWYQQSLDQGLQFLIQYYNGEERAKGNILERFSAQQFPDLHSELNLSSLELGDSALYFCASSVEGGANTQYFGPGTRLTVL.